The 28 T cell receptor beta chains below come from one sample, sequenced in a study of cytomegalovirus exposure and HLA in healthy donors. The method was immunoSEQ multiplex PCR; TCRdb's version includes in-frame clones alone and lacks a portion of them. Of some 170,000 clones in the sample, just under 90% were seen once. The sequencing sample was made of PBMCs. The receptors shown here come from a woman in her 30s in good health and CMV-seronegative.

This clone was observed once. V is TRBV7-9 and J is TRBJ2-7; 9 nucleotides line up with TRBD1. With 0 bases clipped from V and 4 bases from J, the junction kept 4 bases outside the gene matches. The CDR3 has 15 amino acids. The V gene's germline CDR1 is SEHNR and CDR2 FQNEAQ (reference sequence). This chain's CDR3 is CASSLAGTGRYEQYF. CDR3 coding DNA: TGTGCCAGCAGCTTAGCGGGGACAGGGAGGTACGAGCAGTACTTC.

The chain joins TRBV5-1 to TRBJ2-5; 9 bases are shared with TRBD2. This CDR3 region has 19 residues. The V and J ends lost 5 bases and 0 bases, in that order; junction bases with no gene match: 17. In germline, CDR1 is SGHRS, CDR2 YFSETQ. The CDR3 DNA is TGCGCCAGCAGTACGGGGGTCTGGGGCCTAGCGGGGTACCAAGAGACCCAGTACTTC. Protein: CASSTGVWGLAGYQETQYF.

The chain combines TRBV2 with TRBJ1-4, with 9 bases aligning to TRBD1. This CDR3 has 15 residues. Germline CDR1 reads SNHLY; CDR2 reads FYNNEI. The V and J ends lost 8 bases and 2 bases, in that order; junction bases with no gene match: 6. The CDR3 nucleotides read TGTGCCAGCGAGGGGACAGGGACGACTAATGAAAAACTGTTTTTT. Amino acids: CASEGTGTTNEKLFF.

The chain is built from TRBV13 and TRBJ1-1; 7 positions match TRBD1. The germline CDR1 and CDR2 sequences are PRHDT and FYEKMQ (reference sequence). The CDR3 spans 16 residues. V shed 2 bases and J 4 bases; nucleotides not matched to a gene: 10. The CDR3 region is CASSLRTGGLGTEAFF. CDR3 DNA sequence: TGTGCCAGCAGCTTAAGGACAGGTGGCTTGGGCACTGAAGCTTTCTTT.

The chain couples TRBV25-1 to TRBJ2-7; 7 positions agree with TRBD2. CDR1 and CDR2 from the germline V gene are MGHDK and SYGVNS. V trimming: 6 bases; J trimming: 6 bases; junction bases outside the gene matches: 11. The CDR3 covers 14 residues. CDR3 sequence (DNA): TGTGCCAGCAGGGGGGTCGGGGGGATCATCGAGCAGTACTTC. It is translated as CASRGVGGIIEQYF.

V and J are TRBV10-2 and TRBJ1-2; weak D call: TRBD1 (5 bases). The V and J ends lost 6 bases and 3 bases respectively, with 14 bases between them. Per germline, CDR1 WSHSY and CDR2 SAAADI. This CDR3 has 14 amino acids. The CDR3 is CASSVLRGDYGYTF. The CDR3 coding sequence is TGCGCCAGCAGCGTCCTGCGGGGCGACTATGGCTACACCTTC.

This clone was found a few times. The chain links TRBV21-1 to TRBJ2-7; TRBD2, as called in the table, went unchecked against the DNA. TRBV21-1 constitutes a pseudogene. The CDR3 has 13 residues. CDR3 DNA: TGTGCCAGCAGCAAATGCGGGTCGAGCTTGGAGTACTTC. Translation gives CASSKCGSSLEYF.

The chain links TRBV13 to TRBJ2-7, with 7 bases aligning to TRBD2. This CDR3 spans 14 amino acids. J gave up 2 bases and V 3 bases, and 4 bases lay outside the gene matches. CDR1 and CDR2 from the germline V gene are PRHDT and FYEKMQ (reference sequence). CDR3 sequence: CASSLWDYAYEQYF. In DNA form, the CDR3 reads TGTGCCAGCAGCTTGTGGGACTACGCCTACGAGCAGTACTTC.

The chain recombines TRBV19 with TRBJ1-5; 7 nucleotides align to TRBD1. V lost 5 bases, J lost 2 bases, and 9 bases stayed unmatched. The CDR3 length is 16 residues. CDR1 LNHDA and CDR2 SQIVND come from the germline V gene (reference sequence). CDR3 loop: CASSLAGQVGNQPQHF. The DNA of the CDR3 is TGTGCCAGTAGTCTAGCTGGACAGGTTGGCAATCAGCCCCAGCATTTT.

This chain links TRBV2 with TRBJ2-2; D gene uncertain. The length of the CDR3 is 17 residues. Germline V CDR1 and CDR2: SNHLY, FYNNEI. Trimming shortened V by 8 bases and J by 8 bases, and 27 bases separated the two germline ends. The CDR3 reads CASADSMPGGESGELFF. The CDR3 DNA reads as TGTGCCAGCGCCGATAGCATGCCCGGCGGTGAATCGGGGGAGCTGTTTTTT.

The CDR3 loop is CASGLTGETYEQYF. The DNA of the CDR3 is TGTGCCAGCGGCCTGACAGGGGAGACCTACGAGCAGTACTTC. This chain connects TRBV19 to TRBJ2-7; the match to TRBD1 covers 8 bases. Germline V lookup: CDR1 LNHDA, CDR2 SQIVND (reference sequence). This CDR3 spans 14 amino acids. Trimming removed 9 bases from V and 2 bases from J; junction bases left unmatched: 9.

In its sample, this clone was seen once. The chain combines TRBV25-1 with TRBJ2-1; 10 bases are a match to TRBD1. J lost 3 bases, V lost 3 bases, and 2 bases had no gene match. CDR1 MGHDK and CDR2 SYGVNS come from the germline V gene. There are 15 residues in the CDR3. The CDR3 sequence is CASSDGTGDYNEQFF. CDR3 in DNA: TGTGCCAGCAGTGACGGGACAGGGGACTACAATGAGCAGTTCTTC.

CDR3 sequence (DNA): TGCGCCAGCTCGACGGGGGATCACTCTGGGGCCAACGTCCTGACTTTC. As protein: CASSTGDHSGANVLTF. The V and J genes are TRBV5-1 and TRBJ2-6, with D maybe TRBD2 (6 bases). Deletions cut 7 bases from V and 0 bases from J, with 14 bases between. This CDR3 is 16 amino acids long. Germline lookup yields CDR1 SGHRS and CDR2 YFSETQ.

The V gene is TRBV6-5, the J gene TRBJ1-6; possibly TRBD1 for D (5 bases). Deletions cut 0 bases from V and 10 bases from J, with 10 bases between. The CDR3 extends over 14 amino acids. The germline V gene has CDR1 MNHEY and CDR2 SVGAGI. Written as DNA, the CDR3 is TGTGCCAGCAGTTACTCGGCGGACAAGTCACCCCTCCACTTT. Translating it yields CASSYSADKSPLHF.

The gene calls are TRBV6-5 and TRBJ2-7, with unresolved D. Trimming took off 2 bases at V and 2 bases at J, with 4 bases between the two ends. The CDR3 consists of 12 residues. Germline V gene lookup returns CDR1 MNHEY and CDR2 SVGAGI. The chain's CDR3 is CASSYGPYEQYF. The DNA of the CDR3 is TGTGCCAGCAGTTACGGGCCCTACGAGCAGTACTTC.

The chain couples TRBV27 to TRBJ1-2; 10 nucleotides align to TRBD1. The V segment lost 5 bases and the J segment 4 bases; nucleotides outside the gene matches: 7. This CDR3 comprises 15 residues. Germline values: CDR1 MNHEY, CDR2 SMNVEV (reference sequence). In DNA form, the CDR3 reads TGTGCCAGCAGTCCACGACAGGGGGCTGGCTATGGCTACACCTTC. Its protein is CASSPRQGAGYGYTF.

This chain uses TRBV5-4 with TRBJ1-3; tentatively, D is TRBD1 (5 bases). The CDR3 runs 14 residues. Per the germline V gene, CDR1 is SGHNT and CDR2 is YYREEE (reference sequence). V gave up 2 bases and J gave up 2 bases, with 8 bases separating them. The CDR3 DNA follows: TGTGCCAGCAGCTTATCAGGGACTGGAAACACCATATATTTT. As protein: CASSLSGTGNTIYF.

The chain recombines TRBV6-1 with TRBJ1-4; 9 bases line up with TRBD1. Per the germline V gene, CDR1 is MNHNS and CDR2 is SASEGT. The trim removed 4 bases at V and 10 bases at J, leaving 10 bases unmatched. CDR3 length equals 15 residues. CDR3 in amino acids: CASSAGQGPEGKLFF. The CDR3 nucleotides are TGTGCCAGCAGTGCTGGACAGGGGCCCGAAGGAAAACTGTTTTTT.

The CDR3 reads CASSQAISTDTQYF. CDR3 in DNA: TGCGCCAGCAGCCAAGCCATCAGCACAGATACGCAGTATTTT. The gene calls are TRBV4-1 and TRBJ2-3; D is unclear. V was cut by 1 base and J by 0 bases, with 5 bases left in between. From germline, CDR1 is MGHRA and CDR2 YSYEKL. CDR3 size: 14 residues.

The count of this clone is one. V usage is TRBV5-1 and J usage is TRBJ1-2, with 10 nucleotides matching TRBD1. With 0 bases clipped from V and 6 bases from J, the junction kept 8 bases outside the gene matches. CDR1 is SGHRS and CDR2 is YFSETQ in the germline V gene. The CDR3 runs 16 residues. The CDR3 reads CASSLAVGQGINGYTF. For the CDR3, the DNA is TGCGCCAGCAGCTTGGCCGTGGGACAGGGGATCAATGGCTACACCTTC.

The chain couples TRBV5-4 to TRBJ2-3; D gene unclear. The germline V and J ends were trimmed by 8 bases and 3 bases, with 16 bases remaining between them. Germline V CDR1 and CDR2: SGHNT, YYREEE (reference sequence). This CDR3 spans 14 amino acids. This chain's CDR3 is CASATGFSTDTQYF. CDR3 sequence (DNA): TGTGCCAGTGCGACGGGTTTTAGTACAGATACGCAGTATTTT.

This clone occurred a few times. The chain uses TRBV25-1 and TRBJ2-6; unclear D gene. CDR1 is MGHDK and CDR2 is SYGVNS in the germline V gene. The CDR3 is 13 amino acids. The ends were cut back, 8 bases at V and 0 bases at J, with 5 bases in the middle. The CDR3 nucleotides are TGTGCCAGCTCATTCTCTGGGGCCAACGTCCTGACTTTC. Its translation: CASSFSGANVLTF.

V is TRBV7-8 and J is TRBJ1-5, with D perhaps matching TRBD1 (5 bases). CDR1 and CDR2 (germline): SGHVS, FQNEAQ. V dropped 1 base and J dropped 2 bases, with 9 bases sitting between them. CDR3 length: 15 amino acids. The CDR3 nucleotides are TGTGCCAGCAGCTTAGATGGGGGGGGCAATCAGCCCCAGCATTTT. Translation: CASSLDGGGNQPQHF.

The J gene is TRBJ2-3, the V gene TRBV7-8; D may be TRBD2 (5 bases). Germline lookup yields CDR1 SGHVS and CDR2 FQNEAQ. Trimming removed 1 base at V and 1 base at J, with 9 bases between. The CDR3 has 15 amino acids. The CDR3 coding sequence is TGTGCCAGCAGCTTAGAGGGAGCCCGCACAGATACGCAGTATTTT. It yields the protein CASSLEGARTDTQYF. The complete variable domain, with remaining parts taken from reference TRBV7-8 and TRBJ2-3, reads GAGVSQSPRYKVAKRGQDVALRCDPISGHVSLFWYQQALGQGPEFLTYFQNEAQLDKSGLPSDRFFAERPEGSVSTLKIQRTQQEDSAVYLCASSLEGARTDTQYFGPGTRLTVL.

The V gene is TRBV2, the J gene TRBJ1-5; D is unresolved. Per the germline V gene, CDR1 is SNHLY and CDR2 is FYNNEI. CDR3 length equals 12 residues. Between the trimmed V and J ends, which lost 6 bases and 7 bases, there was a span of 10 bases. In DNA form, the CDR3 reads TGTGCCAGCAGCGGGAGGGTACAGCCCCAGCATTTT. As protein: CASSGRVQPQHF.

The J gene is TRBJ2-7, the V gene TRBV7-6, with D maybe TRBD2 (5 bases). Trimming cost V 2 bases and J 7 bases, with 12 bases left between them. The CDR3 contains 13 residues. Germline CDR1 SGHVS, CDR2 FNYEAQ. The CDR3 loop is CASSLSTRGEQYF. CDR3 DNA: TGTGCCAGCAGCTTAAGTACTCGCGGGGAGCAGTACTTC.

The CDR3 loop reads CASSLARQTFGANVLTF. CDR3 in DNA: TGTGCCAGCAGTTTAGCGCGACAGACTTTTGGGGCCAACGTCCTGACTTTC. The rearrangement joins TRBV27 to TRBJ2-6; the D gene is possibly TRBD1 (5 bases). The V gene lost 2 bases and the J gene lost 3 bases, with 14 bases spanning the gap. CDR1 is MNHEY, CDR2 SMNVEV, per germline (reference sequence). CDR3 size: 17 residues.

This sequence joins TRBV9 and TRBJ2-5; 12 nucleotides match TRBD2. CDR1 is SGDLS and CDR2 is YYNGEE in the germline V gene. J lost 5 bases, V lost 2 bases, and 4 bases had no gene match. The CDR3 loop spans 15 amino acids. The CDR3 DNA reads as TGTGCCAGCAGCGTGACTAGCGGGGGAGGGGAGACCCAGTACTTC. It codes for CASSVTSGGGETQYF.